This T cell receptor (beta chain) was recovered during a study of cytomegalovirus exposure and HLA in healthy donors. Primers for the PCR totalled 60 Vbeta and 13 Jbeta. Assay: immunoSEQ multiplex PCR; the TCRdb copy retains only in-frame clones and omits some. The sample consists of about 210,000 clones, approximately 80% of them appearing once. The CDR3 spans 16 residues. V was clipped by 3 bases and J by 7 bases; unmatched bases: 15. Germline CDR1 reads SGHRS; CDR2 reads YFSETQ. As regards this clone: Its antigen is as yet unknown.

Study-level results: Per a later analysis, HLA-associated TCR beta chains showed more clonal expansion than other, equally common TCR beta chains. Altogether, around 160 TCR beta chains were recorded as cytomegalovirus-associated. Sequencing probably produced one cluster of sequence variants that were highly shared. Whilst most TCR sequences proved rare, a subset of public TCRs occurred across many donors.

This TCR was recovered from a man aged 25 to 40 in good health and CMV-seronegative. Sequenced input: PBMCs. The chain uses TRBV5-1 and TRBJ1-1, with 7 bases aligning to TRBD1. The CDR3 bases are TGCGCCAGCAGCTCCCTGACAGGGATTTTTCGAAGTGAAGCTTTCTTT. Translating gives CASSSLTGIFRSEAFF.